This TCR beta chain is drawn from a study of blood T cell repertoires in COVID-19. The CDR3 extends over 12 amino acids. The assay was immunoSEQ multiplex PCR, and TCRdb's table has in-frame clones only and misses some. This sample has about 170,000 clones, with roughly nine tenths found just once. Material for sequencing was peripheral blood. This sequence joins TRBV21-1 and TRBJ1-6; the table assigns TRBD1, which was not confirmed against the DNA. TRBV21-1 is designated a pseudogene. This clonotype was sampled from a woman aged 55-69 years with COVID-19, enrolled during active disease. In DNA form, the CDR3 reads TGTGCCAGCACCAGGAAAAACATACCCCTCCACTTT. Translating it yields CASTRKNIPLHF.